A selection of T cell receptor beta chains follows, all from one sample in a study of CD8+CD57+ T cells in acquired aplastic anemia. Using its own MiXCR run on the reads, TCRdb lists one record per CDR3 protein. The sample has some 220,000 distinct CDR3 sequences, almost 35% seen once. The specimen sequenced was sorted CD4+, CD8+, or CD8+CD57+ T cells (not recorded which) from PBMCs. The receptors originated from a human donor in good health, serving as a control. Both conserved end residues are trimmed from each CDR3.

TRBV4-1	ASSQFSGNTEAF
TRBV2	ASSLTGARYGYT
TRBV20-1	SGGQGFETQY
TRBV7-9	ASSQVGTSRYNEQF
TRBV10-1	ASQASGISSGNEQF
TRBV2	ASSVGGGSGNT
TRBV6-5	ASTLTSGYEQY
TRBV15	ATSSWTAYQETQY
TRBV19	ASNRGRGGGNTIY
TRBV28	ASTRTGQSGYGYT
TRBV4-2	ASSQWAGVDNEQF
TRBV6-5	ASTGGRQTTNEKLF
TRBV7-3	ASSVSPAGQGNTEAF
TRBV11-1	ASSRGLAGLSSYNEQF
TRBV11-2	ASSLDRASQQY
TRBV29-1	SGRQGDTEAF
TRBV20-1	SARDRLAGLSGELF
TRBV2	ASSGGQGSYNEQF
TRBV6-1	ASISGTGRAGGQTQY
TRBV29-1	SFEGQPYNEQF
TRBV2	ASSELRRYEQY
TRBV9	ASSVDPRADNTEAF
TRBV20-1	SARDLRSSYNSPLH
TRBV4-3	ASSQDLGGQYGYT
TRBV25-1	ASSDPGQGRTGLAF
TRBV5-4	ASSLDSGQRRNQPQH
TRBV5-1	ASSLEVGLAGEQY
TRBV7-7	ASSSTGAATGELF
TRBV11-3	ASSLDISVNEQF
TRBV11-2	ASSLRADPSTDTQY
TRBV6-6	ASSYGDSSWEQY
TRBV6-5	ASSYRGVDYGYT
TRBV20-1	SARGFWGGSDYEQF
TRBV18	ASSPRAGGVTYEQY
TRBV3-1	ASSPGTGGSQPQH
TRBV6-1	ASSKLNTEAF
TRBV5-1	ASSPLAGVTYNEQF
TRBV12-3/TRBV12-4	ASSERLKETQY
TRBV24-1	ATSRGGFEQF
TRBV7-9	ASSLAYVGGLSQETQY
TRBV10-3	ASSSSGTGLGTQY
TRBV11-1	ASSLGGTSGGNRETQY
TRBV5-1	ASREGGGSTEAF
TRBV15	ATRGETGGFNEQF
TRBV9	ASTTTANTGELF
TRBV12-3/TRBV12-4	ASSPPQGSAGELF
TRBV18	ASSPGMNTEAF
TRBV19	ASSIEGGYTEAF
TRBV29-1	SVARANTEAF
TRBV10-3	AISAARVDSPLH
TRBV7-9	ASSLRQAYGYT
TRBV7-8	ASSLERGGRETQY
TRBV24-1	ATSARDTGGNYGYT
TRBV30	AWSSTRSDQPQH
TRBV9	ASSGGVGQGGNEQF
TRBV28	ASRRYGTGVGSPLH
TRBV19	ASSIAPGHRRSYNSPLH
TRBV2	ASRSRTSTGTQY
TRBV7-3	ACSLVGQGTGELF